The sequence of this T cell receptor beta chain was determined in a study of spatial heterogeneity in lung cancer. Time point specified: sample taken at primary tumor resection. The donors, 70 to 80 patients with untreated early-stage non-small cell lung cancer, provided the samples. Unsorted whole RNA of tumor, nontumor lung or frozen PBMC was sequenced. The germline V gene encodes CDR1 ENHRY and CDR2 SYGVKD. V was clipped by 6 bases and J by 4 bases; unmatched bases: 5. CDR3 length: 13 residues. With regard to this clonotype: Its specificity is not known.

Study-wide findings and caveats: The study found ubiquitous expanded tumor TCRs in blood more at resection than follow-up.

TCRdb independently ran MiXCR on the 5' RACE reads; one entry per CDR3 protein. The profile shows tens of thousands of distinct CDR3 sequences, around 12% of them singletons. The TCR originated in a male donor with early-stage non-small cell lung cancer. The rearrangement uses TRBV10-3 and TRBJ1-1; 7 bases fit TRBD1. Sequencing was performed on PBMCs, taken at surgery. In DNA form, the CDR3 reads TGTGCCATCAGGGAAAGGGACAGCACTGAAGCTTTCTTT. It codes for CAIRERDSTEAFF.